The 28 T cell receptor beta chains reported below all come from one sample, sequenced in a study of T cell changes during pregnancy in multiple sclerosis. The method was immunoSEQ multiplex PCR; TCRdb's version includes in-frame clones alone and lacks a portion of them. The table shows roughly 48,000 clones, with 88% occurring only once. Sequencing was performed on CD4+ T cells from peripheral blood mononuclear cells, taken in the second trimester of pregnancy. The receptors originated from a female donor with multiple sclerosis, enrolled in a pregnancy study.

The rearrangement links TRBV5-1 to TRBJ2-5; D might be TRBD1 (6 bases). Trimming left V 2 bases short and J 2 bases short, with 10 bases between. CDR3 length: 14 amino acids. Germline V gene data show CDR1 as SGHRS and CDR2 as YFSETQ. The CDR3 here is CASSFPQGQETQYF. The CDR3 bases are TGCGCCAGCAGCTTTCCTCAGGGGCAAGAGACCCAGTACTTC.

This chain uses TRBV10-1 with TRBJ2-3; TRBD1 matches 8 bases. With 0 bases clipped from V and 4 bases from J, the junction kept 6 bases outside the gene matches. Germline V gene lookup returns CDR1 WNHNN and CDR2 SYGVQD (reference sequence). The CDR3 totals 16 residues. The DNA for the CDR3 is TGCGCCAGCAGTGAGTCGGGACAGGAATTGGCAGATACGCAGTATTTT. Translation: CASSESGQELADTQYF.

This chain uses TRBV25-1 with TRBJ2-2, with D tentatively TRBD2 (5 bases). V lost 6 bases and J lost 7, with 15 bases in between. The CDR3 totals 14 residues. Germline V gives CDR1 MGHDK, CDR2 SYGVNS. CDR3 sequence: CASSQFGLGGELFF. CDR3 DNA sequence: TGTGCCAGCAGCCAATTTGGACTGGGCGGGGAGCTGTTTTTT. The full variable domain, its missing parts supplied by reference TRBV25-1 and TRBJ2-2, is EADIYQTPRYLVIGTGKKITLECSQTMGHDKMYWYQQDPGMELHLIHYSYGVNSTEKGDLSSESTVSRIRTEHFPLTLESARPSHTSQYLCASSQFGLGGELFFGEGSRLTVL.

The CDR3 here is CASSQDGAGRLQETQYF. CDR3 nucleotide sequence: TGCGCCAGCAGCCAAGATGGGGCAGGGCGCCTTCAAGAGACCCAGTACTTC. The chain recombines TRBV4-3 with TRBJ2-5; the D gene is possibly TRBD1 (5 bases). The CDR3 has 17 residues. Germline CDR1 and CDR2: LGHNA and YSLEER. V was shortened by 0 bases and J by 2 bases, with 16 bases between the two germline ends.

The V and J genes are TRBV5-1 and TRBJ1-2; 7 bases fit TRBD1. The CDR3 sequence is 14 residues long. From germline, CDR1 is SGHRS and CDR2 YFSETQ. Unmatched junction bases numbered 14, after V lost 7 bases and J lost 8 bases. CDR3 amino acids: CASGDSLGFRGYTF. The CDR3 DNA follows: TGCGCCAGCGGGGACAGTCTGGGTTTTAGGGGCTACACCTTC. Variable domain in full (rest from reference TRBV5-1 and TRBJ1-2): KAGVTQTPRYLIKTRGQQVTLSCSPISGHRSVSWYQQTPGQGLQFLFEYFSETQRNKGNFPGRFSGRQFSNSRSEMNVSTLELGDSALYLCASGDSLGFRGYTFGSGTRLTVV.

The chain employs TRBV7-3 and TRBJ2-7, with 8 positions matching TRBD2. V was pared by 1 base and J by 5 bases, with 13 bases of the junction left unmatched. CDR1 is SGHTA and CDR2 is FQGTGA in the germline V gene. CDR3 size: 17 residues. The CDR3 nucleotides are TGTGCCAGCAGCTTAATCTCGGGGAGCGGGAGTGGGAACGAGCAGTACTTC. Translating it yields CASSLISGSGSGNEQYF.

The gene calls are TRBV4-1 and TRBJ2-3, with D unresolved. The length of the CDR3 is 17 residues. Germline-derived CDR1 and CDR2 are MGHRA and YSYEKL. V was trimmed by 1 base and J by 0 bases, leaving 14 bases between them. The CDR3 region is CASSQVLSSESTDTQYF. In DNA form, the CDR3 reads TGCGCCAGCAGCCAAGTTTTATCCAGCGAAAGCACAGATACGCAGTATTTT.

The chain has TRBV10-3 and TRBJ2-5; 7 nucleotides match TRBD1. The CDR3 contains 15 residues. CDR1 is ENHRY and CDR2 is SYGVKD in the germline V gene. V lost 7 bases, J lost 2 bases, and 10 bases stayed unmatched. CDR3 bases: TGTGCCATCAAGGGGAGCCGGGACAGTCAAGAGACCCAGTACTTC. Translated, it gives CAIKGSRDSQETQYF.

The chain employs TRBV11-2 and TRBJ1-4; 8 positions agree with TRBD1. J gave up 7 bases and V 1 base, and 5 bases lay outside the gene matches. Germline CDR1 SGHAT, CDR2 FQNNGV. CDR3 length: 15 amino acids. CDR3 in amino acids: CASSLGRQGTEKLFF. The CDR3, as DNA: TGTGCCAGCAGCTTAGGAAGACAGGGGACTGAAAAACTGTTTTTT.

The V call is TRBV5-6, the J call TRBJ1-2; D gene unclear. The CDR3 consists of 14 residues. Trimming shortened V by 1 base and J by 1 base, and 8 bases separated the two germline ends. Germline V gene data show CDR1 as SGHDT and CDR2 as YYEEEE. The CDR3 coding sequence is TGTGCCAGCAGCTTGTTTGGAGATAACTATGGCTACACCTTC. The encoded protein is CASSLFGDNYGYTF.

J is TRBJ2-1 and V is TRBV11-2; 7 bases fit TRBD2. The trim removed 3 bases at V and 4 bases at J, leaving 6 bases unmatched. The CDR3 spans 15 residues. The germline gives CDR1 SGHAT, CDR2 FQNNGV. This chain's CDR3 is CASSLRLAGYNEQFF. CDR3 bases: TGTGCCAGCAGCTTGCGACTAGCCGGATACAATGAGCAGTTCTTC.

The table lists this clone with a count of one. This rearrangement joins TRBV6-5 to TRBJ2-5; 8 bases agree with TRBD1. This CDR3 region has 11 residues. The V segment lost 8 bases and the J segment 5 bases; nucleotides outside the gene matches: 1. Per the germline V gene, CDR1 is MNHEY and CDR2 is SVGAGI. The CDR3 region has the DNA TGTGCCAGCGACAGGGGTGAGACCCAGTACTTC. It translates to CASDRGETQYF.

A few counts support this clone. The chain recombines TRBV7-3 with TRBJ2-1; the D gene is possibly TRBD2 (5 bases). V gave up 4 bases and J gave up 6 bases, with 31 bases separating them. The CDR3 runs 20 residues. Germline CDR1 reads SGHTA; CDR2 reads FQGTGA. CDR3 DNA: TGTGCCAGCAGCTCCCTCCCGGGTCGGGATCCGGTAAAAGGGCCCAATGAGCAGTTCTTC. It codes for CASSSLPGRDPVKGPNEQFF.

V gene TRBV15 combines with J gene TRBJ1-1; 7 bases are shared with TRBD1. J lost 7 bases, V lost 6 bases, and 11 bases had no gene match. The germline V gene has CDR1 LNHNV and CDR2 YYDKDF (reference sequence). The CDR3 length is 14 residues. Here the CDR3 reads CATRLGGAENEAFF. The CDR3 DNA follows: TGTGCCACCAGATTAGGGGGCGCCGAAAATGAAGCTTTCTTT.

The chain is built from TRBV5-1 and TRBJ2-3, with 14 bases aligning to TRBD2. The CDR3 spans 17 residues. With 5 bases clipped from V and 0 bases from J, the junction kept 5 bases outside the gene matches. Germline V CDR1 and CDR2: SGHRS, YFSETQ. For the CDR3, the DNA is TGCGCCAGCAGTTCGACTAGCGGGAGGGCTAGCACAGATACGCAGTATTTT. Residues: CASSSTSGRASTDTQYF. The complete variable domain, with remaining parts taken from reference TRBV5-1 and TRBJ2-3, reads KAGVTQTPRYLIKTRGQQVTLSCSPISGHRSVSWYQQTPGQGLQFLFEYFSETQRNKGNFPGRFSGRQFSNSRSEMNVSTLELGDSALYLCASSSTSGRASTDTQYFGPGTRLTVL.

The J gene is TRBJ1-1, the V gene TRBV10-1, with TRBD1 as a possible D gene (5 bases). Germline assignment: CDR1 WNHNN and CDR2 SYGVQD (reference sequence). The V gene lost 3 bases and the J gene lost 10 bases, with 12 bases spanning the gap. The CDR3 is 12 residues long. The CDR3 DNA follows: TGCGCCAGCAGTGAATCGGGGGGAAGAGCTTTCTTT. As protein: CASSESGGRAFF.

The chain combines TRBV6-6 with TRBJ1-5, with TRBD1 matching 8 bases. The ends lost 7 bases at V and 2 bases at J; junction bases unmatched: 4. This CDR3 has 14 residues. Germline V gene sequence: CDR1 MNHNY, CDR2 SVGAGI (reference sequence). CDR3: CASNLQGGNQPQHF. Here the CDR3 DNA reads TGTGCCAGCAATCTACAGGGGGGCAATCAGCCCCAGCATTTT.

This chain joins TRBV5-1 and TRBJ2-1; the match to TRBD2 covers 7 bases. V dropped 0 bases and J dropped 6; count of bases not matched to a gene: 3. CDR1 is SGHRS, CDR2 YFSETQ, per germline. This CDR3 has 14 residues. This CDR3 is CASSLVASGNEQFF. CDR3 DNA: TGCGCCAGCAGCTTGGTCGCTAGCGGCAATGAGCAGTTCTTC.

The chain uses TRBV5-1 and TRBJ2-2; a possible D gene is TRBD1 (6 bases). This CDR3 has 14 residues. From germline, CDR1 is SGHRS and CDR2 YFSETQ. V dropped 6 bases and J dropped 1 base, with 10 bases sitting between them. The CDR3 is CASTKGQNTGELFF. The CDR3 nucleotides are TGCGCCAGCACCAAGGGACAGAACACCGGGGAGCTGTTTTTT.

The chain carries TRBV29-1 and TRBJ1-6; TRBD1 matches 9 bases. The CDR3 contains 16 residues. V lost 5 bases to trimming and J lost 0 bases; unmatched junction nucleotides: 5. Germline V gene lookup returns CDR1 SQVTM and CDR2 ANQGSEA. The CDR3, as DNA: TGCAGCGTTCGGGACAGGGAAAGCTCCTATAATTCACCCCTCCACTTT. Translated, it gives CSVRDRESSYNSPLHF.

The rearrangement uses TRBV4-2 and TRBJ2-7, with TRBD2 as a possible D gene (5 bases). The CDR3 length is 15 residues. V was cut by 1 base and J by 3 bases, with 13 bases left in between. CDR1 is LGHNA and CDR2 is YNFKEQ in the germline V gene. CDR3 bases: TGTGCCAGCAGCCAAGCAGAACTGACTAACTACGAGCAGTACTTC. Protein product: CASSQAELTNYEQYF.

The rearrangement uses TRBV28 and TRBJ2-3; 8 nucleotides align to TRBD2. V lost 3 bases and J lost 0; bases outside the gene matches: 5. CDR1 and CDR2 from the germline V gene are MDHEN and SYDVKM. The CDR3 has 16 residues. The CDR3 region has the DNA TGTGCCAGCAGTTTCGGTATAGCGGGAAGCACAGATACGCAGTATTTT. Encoded protein: CASSFGIAGSTDTQYF.

The chain uses TRBV9 and TRBJ1-4; 9 nucleotides match TRBD1. Germline V gene sequence: CDR1 SGDLS, CDR2 YYNGEE. CDR3 size: 17 residues. J was trimmed by 8 bases and V by 3 bases; bases with no gene match: 14. DNA of the CDR3: TGTGCCAGCAGCGCCGGGACAGGGACCTACCTGGGAGAAAAACTGTTTTTT. This translates into CASSAGTGTYLGEKLFF.

The CDR3 region has the DNA TGTGCCAGTTACAGGGCTGGAAACACCATATATTTT. This gives the protein CASYRAGNTIYF. The chain recombines TRBV28 with TRBJ1-3; tentatively, D is TRBD1 (6 bases). The CDR3 is made up of 12 amino acids. V dropped 9 bases and J dropped 2 bases, with 8 bases sitting between them. Germline values: CDR1 MDHEN, CDR2 SYDVKM. Full variable domain (missing parts from reference TRBV28 and TRBJ1-3): DVKVTQSSRYLVKRTGEKVFLECVQDMDHENMFWYRQDPGLGLRLIYFSYDVKMKEKGDIPEGYSVSREKKERFSLILESASTNQTSMYLCASYRAGNTIYFGEGSWLTVV.

The CDR3 reads CASSRDREYEQYF. The CDR3 nucleotides are TGTGCCAGCAGTCGGGACAGGGAGTACGAGCAGTACTTC. This chain joins TRBV6-5 and TRBJ2-7; TRBD1 matches at 9 bases. The germline CDR1 and CDR2 sequences are MNHEY and SVGAGI. The junction had 3 bases not matched to a gene; V was cut back by 5 bases and J by 4 bases. The CDR3 is made up of 13 amino acids.

The V gene is TRBV14, the J gene TRBJ1-1; no definite D call. The germline gives CDR1 SGHDN, CDR2 FVKESK. There are 13 residues in the CDR3. The V end lost 4 bases, the J end lost 0 bases, and 6 bases lay between the germline ends. The CDR3 region has the DNA TGTGCCAGCAGCCTCACAGTGAACACTGAAGCTTTCTTT. It yields the protein CASSLTVNTEAFF. Based on the CDR3 plus reference TRBV14 and TRBJ1-1, the full variable domain is EAGVTQFPSHSVIEKGQTVTLRCDPISGHDNLYWYRRVMGKEIKFLLHFVKESKQDESGMPNNRFLAERTGGTYSTLKVQPAELEDSGVYFCASSLTVNTEAFFGQGTRLTVV.

V usage is TRBV5-1 and J usage is TRBJ2-5, with D unclear. The germline V and J ends were trimmed by 4 bases and 5 bases, with 12 bases remaining between them. This CDR3 comprises 13 residues. Germline V gene sequence: CDR1 SGHRS, CDR2 YFSETQ. CDR3: CASSPQNIETQYF. The CDR3, as DNA: TGCGCCAGCAGCCCACAGAATATCGAGACCCAGTACTTC.

Comments on this clone: The same CDR3 can be traced to other DNA sequences in this sample. The chain is built from TRBV19 and TRBJ2-3; TRBD1 might be the D (5 bases). Trimming pared 3 bases from V and 2 bases from J, leaving 12 bases between. Germline V lookup: CDR1 LNHDA, CDR2 SQIVND (reference sequence). This CDR3 is 15 amino acids long. CDR3 bases: TGTGCCAGTAGTATCATGGGGCAGGCCACAGATACGCAGTATTTT. Protein: CASSIMGQATDTQYF.